One sample yielded the 27 T cell receptor beta chains listed below, sequenced in a study of shared clonotypes between healthy human individuals. Data came from immunoSEQ multiplex PCR; TCRdb stores just in-frame clones and leaves some out. The sample consists of roughly 2 million clones, 85% to 95% of them appearing once. The material sequenced was naive CD4+ T cells sorted from blood. Subset noted: CD45RA+ positively selected. Every receptor here comes from a man aged 18-30 years in good health.

The V and J genes are TRBV6-5 and TRBJ1-2; perhaps TRBD1 as D (6 bases). Germline V gene lookup returns CDR1 MNHEY and CDR2 SVGAGI. CDR3 length: 13 residues. V was pared by 6 bases and J by 4 bases, with 12 bases between. CDR3: CASSRTESYGYTF. The CDR3 DNA follows: TGTGCCAGCAGCCGGACAGAAAGCTATGGCTACACCTTC.

The chain joins TRBV7-2 to TRBJ2-3, with 10 bases lining up with TRBD2. J was trimmed by 4 bases and V by 1 base; bases with no gene match: 2. The germline CDR1 and CDR2 sequences are SGHTA and FQGNSA. This CDR3 has 15 residues. The DNA for the CDR3 is TGTGCCAGCAGCTTAGGTAGCGGGAGGTCAGATACGCAGTATTTT. Its protein product is CASSLGSGRSDTQYF.

The chain recombines TRBV10-3 with TRBJ1-2; D not resolved. Per germline, CDR1 ENHRY and CDR2 SYGVKD. The CDR3 runs 13 residues. With 7 bases removed from V and 3 bases from J, the gap between germline ends came to 12 bases. The CDR3 DNA reads as TGTGCCATCAAGTGGGGTAGCGACTATGGCTACACCTTC. This codes for CAIKWGSDYGYTF.

V and J are TRBV6-5 and TRBJ2-7, with 12 bases that match TRBD1. Trimming took 2 bases from V and 4 from J; bases not matched to a gene: 3. This CDR3 is built from 15 residues. Germline V CDR1 and CDR2: MNHEY, SVGAGI. The CDR3: CASSYRDRGRYEQYF. The CDR3 DNA is TGTGCCAGCAGTTACCGGGACAGGGGGCGGTACGAGCAGTACTTC.

Worth noting for this clone: Other nucleotide sequences from this sample produce the same CDR3. This chain links TRBV5-1 with TRBJ1-1; the D gene is possibly TRBD1 (5 bases). Germline CDR1 reads SGHRS; CDR2 reads YFSETQ. The CDR3 runs to 15 residues. V was cut by 4 bases and J by 0 bases, with 13 bases left in between. CDR3 DNA: TGCGCCAGCAGCACCTCCGGGACGGTGAACACTGAAGCTTTCTTT. Its translation: CASSTSGTVNTEAFF.

The chain recombines TRBV6-5 with TRBJ1-5; D perhaps matches TRBD1 (5 bases). The CDR3 runs to 15 residues. V shed 4 bases and J shed 4 bases, with 14 bases lying between them. Germline V lookup: CDR1 MNHEY, CDR2 SVGAGI. CDR3 residues: CASSSTGPRNQPQHF. For the CDR3, the DNA is TGTGCCAGCAGTTCTACGGGACCGAGAAATCAGCCCCAGCATTTT.

A single count supports this clone. Within the sample, other DNA sequences also encode this same CDR3. V and J are TRBV11-2 and TRBJ1-6, with 9 bases aligning to TRBD1. Germline V gene lookup returns CDR1 SGHAT and CDR2 FQNNGV. This CDR3 region has 15 residues. V gave up 5 bases and J gave up 4 bases; unmatched junction bases: 3. The CDR3 spells CASSLGQGYNSPLHF. The CDR3 DNA is TGTGCCAGCAGCCTGGGACAGGGTTATAATTCACCCCTCCACTTT.

The J gene is TRBJ1-2, the V gene TRBV19; 8 nucleotides align to TRBD1. There are 14 residues in the CDR3. The ends lost 5 bases at V and 8 bases at J; junction bases unmatched: 10. Germline CDR1 and CDR2: LNHDA and SQIVND (reference sequence). As DNA, the CDR3 is TGTGCCAGTAGTCACCAGGCAGGGGGCTTGGGCTACACCTTC. Translation: CASSHQAGGLGYTF.

The J gene is TRBJ1-1, the V gene TRBV18; D may be TRBD1 (5 bases). With 4 bases removed from V and 4 bases from J, the gap between germline ends came to 10 bases. CDR1 KGHSH and CDR2 LQKENI come from the germline V gene. The CDR3 is 13 amino acids. CDR3 sequence: CASSRRDGTEAFF. The CDR3 DNA is TGTGCCAGCTCACGCCGGGACGGCACTGAAGCTTTCTTT.

The chain combines TRBV27 with TRBJ2-1; 9 bases align to TRBD1. The germline V gene encodes CDR1 MNHEY and CDR2 SMNVEV (reference sequence). J gave up 4 bases and V 8 bases, and 15 bases lay outside the gene matches. The CDR3 has 17 residues. The CDR3 reads CASSSSERTGVYNEQFF. CDR3 DNA sequence: TGTGCCAGCTCCTCTTCCGAGAGGACAGGGGTATACAATGAGCAGTTCTTC.

The chain has TRBV5-1 and TRBJ2-5; D remains unclear. Germline CDR1 reads SGHRS; CDR2 reads YFSETQ. Trimming pared 1 base from V and 3 bases from J, leaving 7 bases between. This CDR3 has 13 amino acids. CDR3 in DNA: TGCGCCAGCAGCTTGCCACATGAAGAGACCCAGTACTTC. Its protein product is CASSLPHEETQYF.

The genes are TRBV4-1 and TRBJ2-1, with 11 nucleotides matching TRBD2. The V gene end was trimmed by 4 bases and the J gene end by 2 bases; junction bases not matched to a gene: 1. The CDR3 is 15 amino acids. Germline V gene sequence: CDR1 MGHRA, CDR2 YSYEKL. CDR3 sequence reads: CASSRGLAAYNEQFF. CDR3 nucleotide sequence: TGCGCCAGCAGCCGGGGACTAGCGGCCTACAATGAGCAGTTCTTC.

The chain employs TRBV7-6 and TRBJ1-3; 8 bases fit TRBD1. J gave up 0 bases and V 6 bases, and 7 bases lay outside the gene matches. Germline V gene data show CDR1 as SGHVS and CDR2 as FNYEAQ. The CDR3 has 16 residues. The CDR3 DNA follows: TGTGCCAGCAGTTTGGGACAGGCGTTCTCTGGAAACACCATATATTTT. It is translated as CASSLGQAFSGNTIYF.

The count of this clone is one. The chain links TRBV11-2 to TRBJ1-6; D might be TRBD1 (5 bases). CDR1 is SGHAT, CDR2 FQNNGV, per germline. This CDR3 comprises 13 residues. The ends were cut back, 5 bases at V and 7 bases at J, with 9 bases in the middle. CDR3 sequence: CASSPGPNSPLHF. CDR3 DNA sequence: TGTGCCAGCAGCCCGGGGCCAAATTCACCCCTCCACTTT.

J is TRBJ2-1 and V is TRBV7-9; 9 bases are a match to TRBD2. Germline loops: CDR1 SEHNR, CDR2 FQNEAQ (reference sequence). The CDR3 has 15 amino acids. V shed 1 base and J 9 bases; nucleotides not matched to a gene: 7. In nucleotides, the CDR3 is TGTGCCAGCAGCTTAGAGGGCGGGAGGGCCAGTGAGCAGTTCTTC. This encodes CASSLEGGRASEQFF.

This clone was counted once. The V and J genes are TRBV13 and TRBJ1-2; D is possibly TRBD1 (5 bases). Between the trimmed V and J ends, which lost 4 bases and 0 bases, there was a span of 15 bases. The CDR3 is made up of 16 amino acids. Germline lookup yields CDR1 PRHDT and CDR2 FYEKMQ (reference sequence). This CDR3 is CASSSEGVPANYGYTF. In DNA form, the CDR3 reads TGTGCCAGCAGCTCTGAAGGGGTCCCAGCTAACTATGGCTACACCTTC.

This clone was counted a single time. This rearrangement joins TRBV5-1 to TRBJ2-7, with a weak D call TRBD2 (6 bases). In germline, CDR1 is SGHRS, CDR2 YFSETQ. The CDR3 extends over 16 amino acids. The V end lost 3 bases, the J end lost 0 bases, and 16 bases lay between the germline ends. The CDR3, as DNA: TGCGCCAGCAGCTGGAGGGAGGCGGGAACCTCCTACGAGCAGTACTTC. This sequence encodes CASSWREAGTSYEQYF.

CDR3 sequence (DNA): TGCGCCAGCAGCTTAGGACAGTCAAGCTACACCTTC. As protein: CASSLGQSSYTF. The rearrangement uses TRBV5-1 and TRBJ1-2, with a tentative D call TRBD1 (6 bases). CDR1 SGHRS and CDR2 YFSETQ come from the germline V gene. V lost 2 bases to trimming and J lost 9 bases, with 11 bases between them. CDR3 length: 12 residues.

This chain uses TRBV6-5 with TRBJ2-2; TRBD1 matches at 7 bases. With V trimmed by 6 bases and J by 0 bases, 4 bases remained unmatched. The germline V gene encodes CDR1 MNHEY and CDR2 SVGAGI. The CDR3 has 15 residues. For the CDR3, the DNA is TGTGCCAGCAGCCATCAGGGGGCGAACACCGGGGAGCTGTTTTTT. Protein product: CASSHQGANTGELFF.

Of note for this clone: Distinct nucleotide sequences in the sample also encode this CDR3. The chain recombines TRBV7-9 with TRBJ1-3; 7 bases map to TRBD1. V lost 3 bases to trimming and J lost 0 bases; unmatched junction nucleotides: 2. CDR3 length: 15 residues. Per germline, CDR1 SEHNR and CDR2 FQNEAQ (reference sequence). CDR3 bases: TGTGCCAGCAGCTTGACAGGGTCCTCTGGAAACACCATATATTTT. This sequence encodes CASSLTGSSGNTIYF. The entire variable domain, with the rest obtained from reference TRBV7-9 and TRBJ1-3, is as follows: DTGVSQNPRHKITKRGQNVTFRCDPISEHNRLYWYRQTLGQGPEFLTYFQNEAQLEKSRLLSDRFSAERPKGSFSTLEIQRTEQGDSAMYLCASSLTGSSGNTIYFGEGSWLTVV.

Remarks on this clone: Other DNA sequences in this sample translate to the same CDR3. The chain carries TRBV6-5 and TRBJ2-7; 7 nucleotides line up with TRBD1. Germline-derived CDR1 and CDR2 are MNHEY and SVGAGI. The ends lost 4 bases at V and 2 bases at J; junction bases unmatched: 2. The CDR3 extends over 13 amino acids. CDR3 region: CASSLDRTYEQYF. The CDR3 nucleotides read TGTGCCAGCAGTTTGGACAGGACCTACGAGCAGTACTTC.

This chain uses TRBV9 with TRBJ2-1; a possible D gene is TRBD2 (6 bases). Trimming left V 10 bases short and J 5 bases short, with 16 bases between. The CDR3 has 13 amino acids. In germline, CDR1 is SGDLS, CDR2 YYNGEE. The CDR3 sequence: CAYQRDSDNEQFF. The CDR3 DNA reads as TGTGCCTACCAGAGGGACTCTGACAATGAGCAGTTCTTC.

The table lists this clone with a few counts. Distinct nucleotide sequences in the sample also encode this CDR3. The chain links TRBV6-6 to TRBJ2-1, with 12 bases lining up with TRBD2. J gave up 3 bases and V 6 bases, and 3 bases lay outside the gene matches. The CDR3 totals 15 residues. The germline V gene has CDR1 MNHNY and CDR2 SVGAGI (reference sequence). CDR3 residues: CASSLTSGGYNEQFF. The CDR3 nucleotides are TGTGCCAGCAGCTTGACTAGCGGGGGCTACAATGAGCAGTTCTTC.

Details on this clone: Possible read error: a much larger clone is one base away. The genes are TRBV19 and TRBJ2-2; no definite D call. V was pared by 5 bases and J by 5 bases, with 6 bases between. The germline V gene encodes CDR1 LNHDA and CDR2 SQIVND (reference sequence). The CDR3 is 12 residues long. In nucleotides, the CDR3 is TGTGCCAGTAGTCTGAGGACCGGGGAGCTGTTTTTT. This sequence encodes CASSLRTGELFF. Full variable domain (rest looked up from reference TRBV19 and TRBJ2-2): DGGITQSPKYLFRKEGQNVTLSCEQNLNHDAMYWYRQDPGQGLRLIYYSQIVNDFQKGDIAEGYSVSREKKESFPLTVTSAQKNPTAFYLCASSLRTGELFFGEGSRLTVL.

V usage is TRBV5-1 and J usage is TRBJ1-2; D gene uncertain. CDR3 size: 14 residues. Trimming shortened V by 4 bases and J by 8 bases, and 18 bases separated the two germline ends. The V gene's germline CDR1 is SGHRS and CDR2 YFSETQ. CDR3 DNA: TGCGCCAGCAGCCCCGAGGGAAGGACCCAAGGCTACACCTTC. This translates into CASSPEGRTQGYTF. The entire variable domain, with the rest obtained from reference TRBV5-1 and TRBJ1-2, is as follows: KAGVTQTPRYLIKTRGQQVTLSCSPISGHRSVSWYQQTPGQGLQFLFEYFSETQRNKGNFPGRFSGRQFSNSRSEMNVSTLELGDSALYLCASSPEGRTQGYTFGSGTRLTVV.

The genes are TRBV5-4 and TRBJ1-1; TRBD1 agrees at 11 bases. This CDR3 has 15 residues. V lost 4 bases and J lost 5; bases outside the gene matches: 7. The germline V gene encodes CDR1 SGHNT and CDR2 YYREEE (reference sequence). Here the CDR3 reads CASSPGQGAQTEAFF. The DNA of the CDR3 is TGTGCCAGCAGCCCAGGACAGGGGGCGCAAACTGAAGCTTTCTTT.

J is TRBJ1-2 and V is TRBV5-1, with D possibly matching TRBD1 (5 bases). V shed 0 bases and J shed 10 bases, with 19 bases lying between them. The CDR3 runs to 15 residues. Germline CDR1 SGHRS, CDR2 YFSETQ. CDR3: CASSLAVGQGIAYTF. CDR3 sequence (DNA): TGCGCCAGCAGCTTGGCCGTCGGGCAGGGTATTGCCTACACCTTC. Supplemented by reference TRBV5-1 and TRBJ1-2, the full variable domain reads KAGVTQTPRYLIKTRGQQVTLSCSPISGHRSVSWYQQTPGQGLQFLFEYFSETQRNKGNFPGRFSGRQFSNSRSEMNVSTLELGDSALYLCASSLAVGQGIAYTFGSGTRLTVV.